This T cell receptor beta chain comes out of a study of glioma-infiltrating T cells. Study conclusions and caveats: Gliomas, especially low-grade, showed above-expected tissue-blood divergence; non-neoplastic patients showed below.

The germline gives CDR1 LNHDA, CDR2 SQIVND (reference sequence). V gave up 6 bases and J gave up 2 bases; unmatched junction bases: 6. This CDR3 has 14 amino acids. This clonotype was recorded at least ten times. Its antigen is unknown. TCR alpha and beta CDR3 regions were amplified from RNA using iRepertoire nested multiplex PCR. TCRdb re-analysed the multiplex PCR reads in MiXCR, keeping a single row per CDR3 protein. The data show approximately 93,000 distinct CDR3 sequences, about 40% seen once. The V gene is TRBV19, the J gene TRBJ2-5; TRBD1 agrees at 7 bases. The sequencing sample was made of glioma tissue, nonneoplastic brain tissue, or PBMCs (not recorded which). The source of this sequence is a human donor with low-grade glioma or glioblastoma, undergoing nonglioma brain surgery, or in good health (not recorded which). As DNA, the CDR3 is TGTGCCAGTAGCGTGACAGGGATGCAAGAGACCCAGTACTTC. It is translated as CASSVTGMQETQYF.